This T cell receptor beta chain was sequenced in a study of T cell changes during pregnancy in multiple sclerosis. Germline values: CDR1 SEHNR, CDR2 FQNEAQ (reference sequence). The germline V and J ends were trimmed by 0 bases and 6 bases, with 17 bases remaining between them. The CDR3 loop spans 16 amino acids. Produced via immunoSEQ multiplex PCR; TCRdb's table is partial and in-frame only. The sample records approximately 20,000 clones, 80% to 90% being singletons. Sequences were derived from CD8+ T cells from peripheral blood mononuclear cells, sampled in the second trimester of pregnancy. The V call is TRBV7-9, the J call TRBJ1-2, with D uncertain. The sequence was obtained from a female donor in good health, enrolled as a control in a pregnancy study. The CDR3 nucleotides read TGTGCCAGCAGCTTAGCGTATGAGGATGATAAGAATGGCTACACCTTC. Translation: CASSLAYEDDKNGYTF.